The source of this T cell receptor beta chain is a study of control samples from healthy donors and cancer patients. Libraries were prepared by immunoSEQ multiplex PCR; TCRdb keeps only in-frame clonotypes and omits some of them. The table has over 100,000 clones, 92% seen once. The CDR3 covers 14 residues. CDR1 and CDR2 from the germline V gene are SQVTM and ANQGSEA. V lost 6 bases and J 3 bases, leaving 17 bases between the germline ends. The sequence was obtained from a woman between 18 and 29 years old in good health. V and J are TRBV29-1 and TRBJ1-1; no clear D gene. Source material: blood. CDR3 loop: CSVRSHLQDTEAFF. CDR3 in DNA: TGCAGCGTCCGGTCCCACCTTCAGGACACTGAAGCTTTCTTT.